This passage covers 24 T cell receptor beta chains from one sample sequenced in a study of blood T cell repertoires in COVID-19 (dated by TCRdb to 2018 to 2020). The method behind the library was the immunoSEQ multiplex PCR assay. This is the immuneACCESS table as TCRdb keeps it, with only in-frame sequences that have V and J called. A part of the clones is gone; compared with another copy, unresolved V genes explain less than half, and the rest is unexplained. The sample includes roughly 200,000 clones, with around 80% observed a single time. Clones ranked in the top ten supply roughly 8.8% of the sample. Specimen: peripheral blood. All receptors derive from a man aged 40-55 years with active or convalescent COVID-19.

This sequence joins TRBV27 and TRBJ1-2; 8 nucleotides line up with TRBD1. The CDR3 extends over 14 amino acids. Germline trimming cut 5 bases from V and 6 bases from J; bases unmatched to any gene: 8. CDR1 and CDR2 (germline): MNHEY, SMNVEV (reference sequence). The CDR3 nucleotides are TGTGCCAGCAGTACCCGCCCGGGACAGGATGGCTACACCTTC. It codes for CASSTRPGQDGYTF.

The chain recombines TRBV6-2 or TRBV6-3 with TRBJ2-5; D not resolved. The ends were cut back, 0 bases at V and 4 bases at J, with 9 bases in the middle. The germline gives CDR1 MNHEY, CDR2 SVGEGT. The CDR3 has 14 residues. Here the CDR3 DNA reads TGTGCCAGCAGTTACTCAGGAGAGAGAGAGACCCAGTACTTC. This codes for CASSYSGERETQYF.

This clone was seen once. The rearrangement links TRBV6-5 to TRBJ1-1; D may be TRBD1 (5 bases). The CDR3 has 12 residues. Trimming removed 9 bases at V and 1 base at J, with 9 bases between. Per germline, CDR1 MNHEY and CDR2 SVGAGI. The CDR3 DNA follows: TGTGCCAGTAAAGACAGGAACACTGAAGCTTTCTTT. Translating it yields CASKDRNTEAFF.

This CDR3 reads CAISESGQGAGELFF. In DNA, the CDR3 is TGTGCCATCAGTGAGTCGGGGCAGGGCGCCGGGGAGCTGTTTTTT. This chain connects TRBV10-3 to TRBJ2-2, with D possibly being TRBD1 (5 bases). This CDR3 is 15 amino acids long. CDR1 is ENHRY, CDR2 SYGVKD, per germline. V was clipped by 0 bases and J by 6 bases, with 11 bases between them.

This chain uses TRBV27 with TRBJ1-2, with 7 positions matching TRBD1. The CDR3 runs to 13 residues. Trimming cost V 8 bases and J 4 bases; bases outside gene matches: 7. CDR1 and CDR2 (germline): MNHEY, SMNVEV (reference sequence). The CDR3 region is CASGLRQGYGYTF. The CDR3 nucleotides are TGTGCCAGCGGCTTGAGACAGGGCTATGGCTACACCTTC.

This rearrangement joins TRBV27 to TRBJ2-7; 9 nucleotides align to TRBD1. Unmatched junction bases numbered 0, after V lost 3 bases and J lost 0 bases. Germline CDR1 MNHEY, CDR2 SMNVEV (reference sequence). The CDR3 is 14 residues long. The CDR3 reads CASSLTGGSYEQYF. CDR3 coding DNA: TGTGCCAGCAGTTTGACAGGGGGCTCCTACGAGCAGTACTTC.

The chain carries TRBV5-1 and TRBJ1-4, with unresolved D. The germline CDR1 and CDR2 sequences are SGHRS and YFSETQ. There are 15 residues in the CDR3. Trimming cost V 0 bases and J 3 bases, with 9 bases left between them. The CDR3 region is CASSLGRASNEKLFF. The CDR3, as DNA: TGCGCCAGCAGCTTGGGGAGGGCCTCTAATGAAAAACTGTTTTTT.

The chain recombines TRBV10-3 with TRBJ1-6; the D is unclear. V gave up 6 bases and J gave up 10 bases, with 13 bases separating them. Germline CDR1 is ENHRY and CDR2 is SYGVKD. The CDR3 is made up of 13 amino acids. The CDR3 bases are TGTGCCATCAGCGACGGCCCGGGGTCACCCCTCCACTTT. It codes for CAISDGPGSPLHF.

The V gene is TRBV29-1, the J gene TRBJ1-2; 10 positions agree with TRBD1. With V trimmed by 5 bases and J by 6 bases, 6 bases remained unmatched. Germline V lookup: CDR1 SQVTM, CDR2 ANQGSEA. The CDR3 spans 13 residues. The DNA of the CDR3 is TGCAGCGTTACCGGAGGGACAGGGGATGGCTACACCTTC. This sequence encodes CSVTGGTGDGYTF.

The V call is TRBV3-1 (or the pseudogene TRBV3-2), the J call TRBJ1-5; no reliable D call. The germline V gene encodes CDR1 LGHDT and CDR2 YNNKEL (reference sequence). The CDR3 loop spans 13 amino acids. The germline V and J ends were trimmed by 1 base and 6 bases, with 7 bases remaining between them. CDR3 DNA: TGTGCCAGCAGCCAAGGCGGGAGTCAGCCCCAGCATTTT. Its protein product is CASSQGGSQPQHF.

The chain joins TRBV7-8 to TRBJ1-2; the D is unclear. V gave up 4 bases and J gave up 8 bases, with 14 bases separating them. Germline V gives CDR1 SGHVS, CDR2 FQNEAQ. This CDR3 contains 13 residues. The CDR3 DNA is TGTGCCAGCAGCTCCCCTAGGTTGGAGGGCTACACCTTC. Translated, it gives CASSSPRLEGYTF.

This chain uses TRBV4-2 with TRBJ1-1, with 7 bases identical to TRBD1. With 2 bases clipped from V and 1 base from J, the junction kept 4 bases outside the gene matches. Per germline, CDR1 LGHNA and CDR2 YNFKEQ. The CDR3 consists of 15 residues. The CDR3 nucleotides read TGTGCCAGCAGCCAAAACCGGGACAGGAACACTGAAGCTTTCTTT. The encoded protein is CASSQNRDRNTEAFF.

This rearrangement joins TRBV9 to TRBJ1-5; TRBD1 agrees at 12 bases. Looked up from germline, CDR1 is SGDLS and CDR2 is YYNGEE. The CDR3 totals 15 residues. J gave up 4 bases and V 4 bases, and 3 bases lay outside the gene matches. The CDR3 coding sequence is TGTGCCAGCAGCTCGGGACAGGGGGCAAATCAGCCCCAGCATTTT. It specifies CASSSGQGANQPQHF.

The chain links TRBV9 to TRBJ2-1; 10 bases are a match to TRBD2. With V trimmed by 1 base and J by 8 bases, 6 bases remained unmatched. The CDR3 is 15 residues long. CDR1 is SGDLS, CDR2 YYNGEE, per germline. The CDR3 DNA reads as TGTGCCAGCAGCGTACAAGCGGGGGGGAAAGATGAGCAGTTCTTC. Its translation: CASSVQAGGKDEQFF. Filled out from reference TRBV9 and TRBJ2-1, the complete variable domain reads DSGVTQTPKHLITATGQRVTLRCSPRSGDLSVYWYQQSLDQGLQFLIQYYNGEERAKGNILERFSAQQFPDLHSELNLSSLELGDSALYFCASSVQAGGKDEQFFGPGTRLTVL.

The V call is TRBV9, the J call TRBJ1-2; D is perhaps TRBD1 (5 bases). Trimming took 0 bases from V and 7 from J, leaving 19 bases between them. Looked up from germline, CDR1 is SGDLS and CDR2 is YYNGEE. The CDR3 consists of 16 residues. CDR3 sequence reads: CASSVALEAGPGGYTF. CDR3 bases: TGTGCCAGCAGCGTAGCCCTCGAGGCGGGGCCCGGTGGCTACACCTTC.

This chain uses TRBV7-3 with TRBJ1-1, with 8 nucleotides matching TRBD1. Trimming took 4 bases from V and 6 from J; bases not matched to a gene: 7. CDR1 and CDR2 from the germline V gene are SGHTA and FQGTGA. The CDR3 extends over 14 amino acids. The CDR3: CASSYTGQGAEAFF. The CDR3 region has the DNA TGTGCCAGCAGCTACACCGGACAGGGTGCTGAAGCTTTCTTT. The full variable domain, with the rest looked up from reference TRBV7-3 and TRBJ1-1, is GAGVSQTPSNKVTEKGKYVELRCDPISGHTALYWYRQSLGQGPEFLIYFQGTGAADDSGLPNDRFFAVRPEGSVSTLKIQRTERGDSAVYLCASSYTGQGAEAFFGQGTRLTVV.

This chain uses TRBV7-2 with TRBJ1-2; 8 bases are a match to TRBD1. V lost 5 bases and J lost 5; bases outside the gene matches: 10. This CDR3 spans 15 amino acids. Germline CDR1 SGHTA, CDR2 FQGNSA. CDR3 amino acids: CASSRWGTGSYGYTF. The CDR3 coding sequence is TGTGCCAGCAGCCGCTGGGGGACAGGATCGTATGGCTACACCTTC.

The V and J genes are TRBV5-6 and TRBJ1-5, with TRBD1 matching 7 bases. J gave up 0 bases and V 4 bases, and 10 bases lay outside the gene matches. CDR1 is SGHDT, CDR2 YYEEEE, per germline. The CDR3 is made up of 17 amino acids. The CDR3 reads CASSLYTGVNSNQPQHF. CDR3 nucleotide sequence: TGTGCCAGCAGCCTATACACAGGGGTTAATAGCAATCAGCCCCAGCATTTT.

The gene calls are TRBV19 and TRBJ2-2, with TRBD1 as a possible D gene (7 bases). Germline V lookup: CDR1 LNHDA, CDR2 SQIVND (reference sequence). This CDR3 contains 18 residues. V was shortened by 3 bases and J by 2 bases, with 19 bases between the two germline ends. CDR3 loop: CASSIAGPRGANTGELFF. Here the CDR3 DNA reads TGTGCCAGTAGTATCGCGGGGCCCAGGGGGGCTAACACCGGGGAGCTGTTTTTT. Variable domain in full (rest from reference TRBV19 and TRBJ2-2): DGGITQSPKYLFRKEGQNVTLSCEQNLNHDAMYWYRQDPGQGLRLIYYSQIVNDFQKGDIAEGYSVSREKKESFPLTVTSAQKNPTAFYLCASSIAGPRGANTGELFFGEGSRLTVL.

The chain joins TRBV7-2 to TRBJ1-6; possible D gene TRBD1, 5 bases. Per germline, CDR1 SGHTA and CDR2 FQGNSA. V lost 1 base, J lost 10 bases, and 14 bases lay in between. The CDR3 is 15 residues long. The chain's CDR3 is CASSLDSGVSSPLHF. The CDR3 nucleotides are TGTGCCAGCAGCTTAGATTCGGGGGTCAGCTCACCCCTCCACTTT.

This chain links TRBV30 with TRBJ1-1, with D perhaps TRBD1 (6 bases). This CDR3 is built from 13 residues. Per the germline V gene, CDR1 is GTSNPN and CDR2 is SVGIG (reference sequence). The ends were cut back, 1 base at V and 7 bases at J, with 13 bases in the middle. The CDR3 region has the DNA TGTGCCTGGAGTGCCTCAGGGGCGGTTGAAGCTTTCTTT. It is translated as CAWSASGAVEAFF.

The chain is built from TRBV4-2 and TRBJ2-5; 9 bases fit TRBD2. The CDR3 sequence is 17 residues long. The V segment lost 8 bases and the J segment 1 base; nucleotides outside the gene matches: 14. Looked up from germline, CDR1 is LGHNA and CDR2 is YNFKEQ. The CDR3 DNA sequence: TGTGCCAGCGCCGAGCTAGCGGGGATCGGGGTCCAAGAGACCCAGTACTTC. Translated, it gives CASAELAGIGVQETQYF.

J is TRBJ2-6 and V is TRBV5-1; tentatively, D is TRBD1 (5 bases). Germline values: CDR1 SGHRS, CDR2 YFSETQ. V was shortened by 3 bases and J by 0 bases, with 13 bases between the two germline ends. This CDR3 spans 17 amino acids. The CDR3 spells CASSWARAHSGANVLTF. CDR3 DNA: TGCGCCAGCAGCTGGGCCAGGGCCCACTCTGGGGCCAACGTCCTGACTTTC.

This clone appeared a few times. This chain uses TRBV3-1 (or the pseudogene TRBV3-2) with TRBJ2-2, with 7 bases lining up with TRBD2. The CDR3 loop spans 15 amino acids. With 1 base clipped from V and 5 bases from J, the junction kept 4 bases outside the gene matches. Germline V lookup: CDR1 LGHDT, CDR2 YNNKEL (reference sequence). The CDR3 region is CASSQGMRGTGELFF. The CDR3 coding sequence is TGTGCCAGCAGCCAAGGAATGCGGGGGACCGGGGAGCTGTTTTTT.